The 24 T cell receptor beta chains below come from one sample, sequenced in a study of blood T cell repertoires in COVID-19. Sequencing used immunoSEQ multiplex PCR; TCRdb keeps in-frame clones, though not all of them. The table includes some 83,000 clones, roughly 85% detected once. Specimen: peripheral blood. The receptors were gathered from a woman at least 80 years old with active or convalescent COVID-19.

The rearrangement links TRBV30 to TRBJ1-1, with D possibly matching TRBD1 (5 bases). The CDR3 runs to 14 residues. CDR1 is GTSNPN and CDR2 is SVGIG in the germline V gene (reference sequence). V dropped 2 bases and J dropped 1 base, with 11 bases sitting between them. CDR3 amino acids: CAWSLQTANTEAFF. The CDR3, as DNA: TGTGCCTGGAGTCTTCAGACAGCGAACACTGAAGCTTTCTTT. Drawing the rest from reference TRBV30 and TRBJ1-1, the complete variable domain is SQTIHQWPATLVQPVGSPLSLECTVEGTSNPNLYWYRQAAGRGLQLLFYSVGIGQISSEVPQNLSASRPQDRQFILSSKKLLLSDSGFYLCAWSLQTANTEAFFGQGTRLTVV.

This chain joins TRBV9 and TRBJ2-1; weak D call: TRBD2 (5 bases). Trimming cost V 0 bases and J 1 base, with 8 bases left between them. CDR3 length equals 15 residues. Germline assignment: CDR1 SGDLS and CDR2 YYNGEE. This chain's CDR3 is CASSVVGESYNEQFF. DNA of the CDR3: TGTGCCAGCAGCGTAGTCGGGGAATCCTACAATGAGCAGTTCTTC.

The chain carries TRBV19 and TRBJ1-1; TRBD1 is a possible D gene (6 bases). CDR3 size: 13 residues. With 6 bases removed from V and 0 bases from J, the gap between germline ends came to 8 bases. CDR1 is LNHDA and CDR2 is SQIVND in the germline V gene (reference sequence). Here the CDR3 reads CASSRTVNTEAFF. In DNA, the CDR3 is TGTGCCAGTAGCCGGACAGTGAACACTGAAGCTTTCTTT.

CDR3 coding DNA: TGTGCCAGCACCTCCAACAGGGGGCCGTGGACTAATGAAAAACTGTTTTTT. It yields the protein CASTSNRGPWTNEKLFF. This chain connects TRBV28 to TRBJ1-4; 9 bases line up with TRBD1. V was clipped by 7 bases and J by 2 bases; unmatched bases: 11. The CDR3 has 17 amino acids. The V gene's germline CDR1 is MDHEN and CDR2 SYDVKM. The entire variable domain, with the rest obtained from reference TRBV28 and TRBJ1-4, is as follows: DVKVTQSSRYLVKRTGEKVFLECVQDMDHENMFWYRQDPGLGLRLIYFSYDVKMKEKGDIPEGYSVSREKKERFSLILESASTNQTSMYLCASTSNRGPWTNEKLFFGSGTQLSVL.

In this sample, this clone turned up a few times. The rearrangement joins TRBV6-5 to TRBJ2-1; D is unresolved. Looked up from germline, CDR1 is MNHEY and CDR2 is SVGAGI. V lost 0 bases and J lost 1, with 10 bases in between. The CDR3 is made up of 16 amino acids. DNA for the CDR3: TGTGCCAGCAGTTACTCGATTACAGTATCCTACAATGAGCAGTTCTTC. Translated, it gives CASSYSITVSYNEQFF.

For the CDR3, the DNA is TGTGCCAGCAGTGGATTCGGGACACCCTATGGCTACACCTTC. It encodes CASSGFGTPYGYTF. V and J are TRBV25-1 and TRBJ1-2, with TRBD1 as a possible D gene (6 bases). Trimming stripped 4 bases from V and 4 bases from J, with 13 bases between. This CDR3 has 14 amino acids. Germline V lookup: CDR1 MGHDK, CDR2 SYGVNS.

The V gene is TRBV5-1, the J gene TRBJ2-5; TRBD1 matches at 9 bases. CDR1 SGHRS and CDR2 YFSETQ come from the germline V gene. J gave up 7 bases and V 8 bases, and 15 bases lay outside the gene matches. This CDR3 is built from 15 residues. CDR3 in amino acids: CASGDREVYRGTQYF. The CDR3, as DNA: TGCGCCAGTGGGGACAGGGAAGTTTACCGAGGGACCCAGTACTTC.

This chain joins TRBV10-3 and TRBJ2-1; a possible D gene is TRBD2 (5 bases). The CDR3 has 15 amino acids. Germline CDR1 is ENHRY and CDR2 is SYGVKD. V gave up 8 bases and J gave up 6 bases, with 20 bases separating them. The CDR3: CAIGPYSGSINEQFF. CDR3 sequence (DNA): TGTGCCATCGGCCCGTACAGCGGTAGTATCAATGAGCAGTTCTTC.

The rearrangement joins TRBV24-1 to TRBJ2-1; 16 positions match TRBD2. Germline lookup yields CDR1 KGHDR and CDR2 SFDVKD. CDR3 size: 17 residues. The V gene end was trimmed by 1 base and the J gene end by 7 bases; junction bases not matched to a gene: 3. DNA for the CDR3: TGTGCCACCAGTGATTTCGGGACTAGCGGGAGGGGGAATGAGCAGTTCTTC. Amino acids: CATSDFGTSGRGNEQFF.

This clone was detected only a few times. The chain uses TRBV4-2 and TRBJ1-2; D gene ambiguous. CDR3 length: 14 amino acids. CDR1 LGHNA and CDR2 YNFKEQ come from the germline V gene. Trimming shortened V by 4 bases and J by 3 bases, and 12 bases separated the two germline ends. CDR3 nucleotides: TGTGCCAGCAGCCCAAGACGGGAGGACTATGGCTACACCTTC. Translation gives CASSPRREDYGYTF.

This rearrangement joins TRBV19 to TRBJ1-6, with D unclear. Trimming took off 5 bases at V and 2 bases at J, with 13 bases between the two ends. CDR1 and CDR2 from the germline V gene are LNHDA and SQIVND (reference sequence). The CDR3 covers 16 residues. CDR3 region: CASSPRQSAYNSPLHF. CDR3 DNA: TGTGCCAGTAGTCCCCGACAATCGGCCTATAATTCACCCCTCCACTTT.

The chain couples TRBV4-3 to TRBJ2-4; 8 bases are a match to TRBD1. CDR3 length: 15 amino acids. Germline CDR1 LGHNA, CDR2 YSLEER. The V gene end was trimmed by 5 bases and the J gene end by 4 bases; junction bases not matched to a gene: 7. The CDR3 DNA sequence: TGCGCCAGCAGCGACTCCGGGACAGGAAAAAACATTCAGTACTTC. It translates to CASSDSGTGKNIQYF.

The V call is TRBV6-2 or TRBV6-3, the J call TRBJ1-2; the D is unclear. Germline V gives CDR1 MNHEY, CDR2 SVGEGT. V lost 1 base and J lost 2, with 5 bases in between. The CDR3 extends over 13 amino acids. The CDR3 protein is CASSYLANYGYTF. The DNA for the CDR3 is TGTGCCAGCAGTTACTTAGCGAACTATGGCTACACCTTC.

The CDR3 region is CASSFRALNEKLFF. CDR3 nucleotides: TGTGCCAGCAGTTTCAGGGCCCTTAATGAAAAACTGTTTTTT. This sequence joins TRBV28 and TRBJ1-4; maybe TRBD1 (5 bases). The CDR3 is made up of 14 amino acids. Germline assignment: CDR1 MDHEN and CDR2 SYDVKM. Trimming stripped 3 bases from V and 4 bases from J, with 9 bases between.

The rearrangement links TRBV5-1 to TRBJ2-7, with D tentatively TRBD1 (5 bases). The V gene's germline CDR1 is SGHRS and CDR2 YFSETQ. The CDR3 has 14 residues. Trimming left V 0 bases short and J 0 bases short, with 7 bases between. The CDR3 DNA sequence: TGCGCCAGCAGCTTGGAGGGGCCCTCCTACGAGCAGTACTTC. Translating gives CASSLEGPSYEQYF.

V is TRBV28 and J is TRBJ2-3; D is ambiguous. Germline CDR1 and CDR2: MDHEN and SYDVKM. Trimming stripped 5 bases from V and 6 bases from J, with 9 bases between. This CDR3 comprises 12 residues. The CDR3 nucleotides read TGTGCCAGCAGTCTCTATACGGATACGCAGTATTTT. Translated: CASSLYTDTQYF.

The J gene is TRBJ2-1, the V gene TRBV5-4; D may be TRBD2 (5 bases). V lost 4 bases and J lost 2, with 13 bases in between. Germline CDR1 and CDR2: SGHNT and YYREEE (reference sequence). The CDR3 loop spans 15 amino acids. The CDR3 sequence is CASSISSYPYNEQFF. CDR3 DNA sequence: TGTGCCAGCAGCATATCTAGCTACCCCTACAATGAGCAGTTCTTC.

This sequence joins TRBV28 and TRBJ1-4; D is unclear. V lost 5 bases to trimming and J lost 8 bases, with 18 bases between them. The CDR3 loop spans 15 amino acids. Germline CDR1 and CDR2: MDHEN and SYDVKM. CDR3 sequence reads: CASSSSQSQLEKLFF. The CDR3 DNA reads as TGTGCCAGCAGTAGCTCACAGAGCCAGCTGGAAAAACTGTTTTTT.

The chain recombines TRBV3-1 (or the pseudogene TRBV3-2) with TRBJ2-3, with a possible D match to TRBD1 (5 bases). The germline V gene has CDR1 LGHDT and CDR2 YNNKEL (reference sequence). The CDR3 length is 14 residues. The V gene lost 5 bases and the J gene lost 4 bases, with 13 bases spanning the gap. The CDR3 loop reads CASSSRLGADTQYF. The CDR3 DNA reads TGTGCCAGCAGCTCTAGGTTAGGGGCAGATACGCAGTATTTT.

The rearrangement uses TRBV5-1 and TRBJ1-4, with D possibly being TRBD1 (5 bases). The V end lost 2 bases, the J end lost 4 bases, and 12 bases lay between the germline ends. The CDR3 totals 15 residues. Germline V lookup: CDR1 SGHRS, CDR2 YFSETQ. CDR3 sequence: CASSFGGANNEKLFF. DNA of the CDR3: TGCGCCAGCAGCTTTGGTGGGGCGAATAATGAAAAACTGTTTTTT.

This sequence joins TRBV24-1 and TRBJ2-3, with 12 bases fitting TRBD2. Trimming cost V 6 bases and J 6 bases; bases outside gene matches: 6. The V gene's germline CDR1 is KGHDR and CDR2 SFDVKD. CDR3 size: 15 residues. The CDR3, as DNA: TGTGCCACCAGTTTGTCTAGCGGGGGGGCGGATACGCAGTATTTT. It encodes CATSLSSGGADTQYF.

This sequence joins TRBV4-1 and TRBJ1-5; 8 bases match TRBD1. This CDR3 region has 15 residues. CDR1 is MGHRA and CDR2 is YSYEKL in the germline V gene. V trimming: 6 bases; J trimming: 2 bases; junction bases outside the gene matches: 6. The CDR3 is CASRPTGAGNQPQHF. As DNA, the CDR3 is TGCGCCAGCAGACCGACAGGGGCGGGCAATCAGCCCCAGCATTTT.

J is TRBJ2-7 and V is TRBV19, with 10 bases fitting TRBD1. CDR1 and CDR2 (germline): LNHDA, SQIVND (reference sequence). CDR3 size: 14 residues. Trimming at V came to 3 bases and at J to 4 bases, leaving 3 bases not matched to a gene. The CDR3 loop reads CASSIDRGQYEQYF. CDR3 nucleotides: TGTGCCAGTAGTATCGACAGGGGGCAATACGAGCAGTACTTC.

This clone was observed once. The V call is TRBV3-1 (or the pseudogene TRBV3-2), the J call TRBJ2-1, with a possible D match to TRBD2 (6 bases). V was shortened by 3 bases and J by 0 bases, with 12 bases between the two germline ends. This CDR3 is 16 amino acids long. Germline-derived CDR1 and CDR2 are LGHDT and YNNKEL (reference sequence). The CDR3 region has the DNA TGTGCCAGCAGCCAGGCGGGGTTCAGCTCCTACAATGAGCAGTTCTTC. It codes for CASSQAGFSSYNEQFF.